This paragraph covers one T cell receptor beta chain sequence. The record originates from a study of control samples from healthy donors and cancer patients. Measured with immunoSEQ multiplex PCR; TCRdb has only the in-frame clones, and not every one. The sample has 75,000 to 100,000 clones; around 83% are singletons. The CDR3 runs to 15 residues. V was trimmed by 1 base and J by 1 base, leaving 11 bases between them. The germline V gene has CDR1 SGHAT and CDR2 FQNNGV. The chain joins TRBV11-2 to TRBJ2-7, with a weak D call TRBD2 (5 bases). The material sequenced was blood. The receptor was isolated from a woman between 45 and 60 years old in good health. The DNA for the CDR3 is TGTGCCAGCAGCTTAGGTCTAGCCTTATCCTACGAGCAGTACTTC. As protein: CASSLGLALSYEQYF.